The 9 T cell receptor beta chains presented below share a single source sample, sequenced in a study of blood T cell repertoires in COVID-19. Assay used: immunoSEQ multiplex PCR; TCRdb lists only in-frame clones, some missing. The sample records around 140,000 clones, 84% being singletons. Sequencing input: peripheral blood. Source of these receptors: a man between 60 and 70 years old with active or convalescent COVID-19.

The CDR3 DNA reads TGCGCCAGCAGCCAAGCGATTGGTACTAGCGGGGCTTCCTACGAGCAGTACTTC. The encoded protein is CASSQAIGTSGASYEQYF. This sequence joins TRBV4-3 and TRBJ2-7; TRBD2 matches at 10 bases. The ends lost 1 base at V and 1 base at J; junction bases unmatched: 10. This CDR3 has 18 amino acids. Germline V gene data show CDR1 as LGHNA and CDR2 as YSLEER.

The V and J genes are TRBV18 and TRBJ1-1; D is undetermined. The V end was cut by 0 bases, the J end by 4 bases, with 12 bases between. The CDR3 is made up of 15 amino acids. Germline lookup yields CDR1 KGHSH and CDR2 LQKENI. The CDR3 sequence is CASSPPKAPGTEAFF. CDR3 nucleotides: TGTGCCAGCTCACCACCGAAGGCACCGGGCACTGAAGCTTTCTTT.

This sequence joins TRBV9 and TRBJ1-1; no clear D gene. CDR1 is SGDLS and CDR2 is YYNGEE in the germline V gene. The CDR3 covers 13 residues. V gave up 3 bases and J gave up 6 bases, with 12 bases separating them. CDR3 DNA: TGTGCCAGCAGCGATCTACGAGGCGCTGAAGCTTTCTTT. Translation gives CASSDLRGAEAFF. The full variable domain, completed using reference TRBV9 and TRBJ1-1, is DSGVTQTPKHLITATGQRVTLRCSPRSGDLSVYWYQQSLDQGLQFLIQYYNGEERAKGNILERFSAQQFPDLHSELNLSSLELGDSALYFCASSDLRGAEAFFGQGTRLTVV.

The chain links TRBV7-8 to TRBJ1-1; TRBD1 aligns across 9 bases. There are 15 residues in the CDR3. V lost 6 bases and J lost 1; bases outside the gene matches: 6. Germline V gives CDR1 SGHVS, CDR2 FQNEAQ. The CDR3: CASRRRTGENTEAFF. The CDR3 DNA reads TGTGCCAGCAGACGAAGGACAGGGGAGAACACTGAAGCTTTCTTT.

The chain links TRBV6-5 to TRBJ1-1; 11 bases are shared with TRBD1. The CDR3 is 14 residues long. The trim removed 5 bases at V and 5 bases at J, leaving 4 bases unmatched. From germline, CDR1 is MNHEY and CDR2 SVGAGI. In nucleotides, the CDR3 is TGTGCCAGCAGTATGGACAGGGGGCGGACTGAAGCTTTCTTT. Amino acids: CASSMDRGRTEAFF.

CDR3 bases: TGTGCCAGCAGCAGGACAGGGACTGGAAACACCATATATTTT. Its translation: CASSRTGTGNTIYF. The chain joins TRBV5-4 to TRBJ1-3; 8 positions agree with TRBD1. V shed 4 bases and J 2 bases; nucleotides not matched to a gene: 2. The germline gives CDR1 SGHNT, CDR2 YYREEE (reference sequence). The CDR3 runs 14 residues.

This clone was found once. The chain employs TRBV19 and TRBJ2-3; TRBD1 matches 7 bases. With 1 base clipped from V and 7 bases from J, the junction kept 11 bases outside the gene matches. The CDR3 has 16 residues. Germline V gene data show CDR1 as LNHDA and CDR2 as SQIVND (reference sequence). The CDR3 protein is CASSIGRQGVLNTQYF. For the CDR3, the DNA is TGTGCCAGTAGTATAGGAAGGCAGGGGGTACTGAATACGCAGTATTTT. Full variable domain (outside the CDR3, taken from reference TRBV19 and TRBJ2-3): DGGITQSPKYLFRKEGQNVTLSCEQNLNHDAMYWYRQDPGQGLRLIYYSQIVNDFQKGDIAEGYSVSREKKESFPLTVTSAQKNPTAFYLCASSIGRQGVLNTQYFGPGTRLTVL.

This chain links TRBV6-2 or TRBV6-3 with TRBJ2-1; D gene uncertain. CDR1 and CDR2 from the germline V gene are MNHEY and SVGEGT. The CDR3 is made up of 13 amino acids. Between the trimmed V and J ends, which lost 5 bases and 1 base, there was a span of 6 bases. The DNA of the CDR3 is TGTGCCAGCAGTGTGCAGTCCTACAATGAGCAGTTCTTC. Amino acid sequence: CASSVQSYNEQFF.

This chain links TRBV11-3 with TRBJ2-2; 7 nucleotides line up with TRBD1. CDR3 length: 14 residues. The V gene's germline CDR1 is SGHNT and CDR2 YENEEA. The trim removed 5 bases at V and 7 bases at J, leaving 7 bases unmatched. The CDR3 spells CASSRLQGFGELFF. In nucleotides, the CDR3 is TGTGCCAGCAGCCGACTACAGGGGTTCGGGGAGCTGTTTTTT.